What follows describes a single TCR beta chain. The data were obtained in a study of blood T cell repertoires in COVID-19. Losses at the gene ends were 2 bases for V and 10 bases for J; bases not matched to a gene: 11. This CDR3 spans 16 amino acids. CDR1 MDHEN and CDR2 SYDVKM come from the germline V gene. The protocol was immunoSEQ multiplex PCR, while the TCRdb copy is restricted to in-frame clones and leaves out a portion. Here the sample spans some 300,000 clones, approximately 90% being singletons. The chain is built from TRBV28 and TRBJ1-6; 7 bases map to TRBD1. The TCR originated in a woman in her twenties or thirties who had recovered from COVID-19. The sequenced material came from peripheral blood. CDR3 DNA sequence: TGTGCCAGCAGTTTAGCCGCAGGGGGGTCGAGATCACCCCTCCACTTT. This codes for CASSLAAGGSRSPLHF.